The entry below describes one TCR beta chain. This receptor's antigen is unknown. Per-base quality was not reported, and no clone a single base away is much larger than it. This specimen comes from a study of blood T cell repertoires in COVID-19 (dated by TCRdb to about 2020). About the study as a whole: Samples covering the acute and convalescent phases of COVID-19 were provided by collaborators in the United States, Italy and Spain. The material from the prospective study consisted of cDNA or gDNA derived from T cells, B-cell-depleted T cells, or PBMCs. Deeply sampled blood TCRbeta repertoires from subjects exposed to, actively infected with, or recovered from COVID-19 were included in the dataset. The repertoires were made available in a free public database intended to serve as a resource for research on the immune response to SARS-CoV-2. The samples were drawn from the first 160 participants of the ongoing ImmuneRACE study and from 1,254 subjects provided by 6 global collaborators. Nearly every sample came with metadata listing a de-identified subject ID, COVID-19 status, age in years and sex. Where available, HLA class I and class II types were obtained from metadata supplied by the sample provider rather than from assay-based typing.

Collaborating institutions collected whole blood in K2EDTA tubes following their own protocols. For TCRbeta analysis, collaborators shipped samples as frozen whole blood, isolated PBMCs, or DNA extracted from either of those sample types. TCRbeta CDR3 regions were amplified from genomic DNA by means of the immunoSEQ Assay, a bias-controlled multiplex PCR. As for the original processing: Within the assay, amplification of reference gene primers was used to estimate how many nucleated cells each sample contained. Sequence reads were collapsed and filtered to measure the absolute abundance of every unique TCRbeta CDR3 rearrangement. For each sample, productive Simpson clonality was calculated as the square root of Simpson's diversity index over productive rearrangements. Entries here come from immuneACCESS through TCRdb and include only in-frame sequences with V and J called. Some clones fail to appear in such tables; in the studies checked, an unresolved V gene covers under half of the shortfall, and the cause of the remainder is unknown. V, J and clone size are those of that table, while D and trimming were read from the DNA. The sample table shows 100,000 to 130,000 clones, and 88% are seen once. Roughly 2.5% of the sample is in the top ten clones.

Findings and caveats that apply to the study as a whole: The amount of clinical and demographic metadata varied by source and participant and was provided uncurated.

From the germline V gene (reference sequence), CDR1 is WNHNN and CDR2 is SYGVQD. CDR3 length: 15 amino acids, cysteine to phenylalanine. Just the 45-base CDR3 DNA is kept, in frame starting at base 1. V and J are truncated by 6 bases and 0 bases respectively, leaving an intervening sequence of 12 bases. The rearranged segments are TRBV10-1 and TRBJ2-1, with TRBD1 tentatively as D gene (6 bases match). Sample: peripheral blood. The sequence was obtained from a human donor in a cohort sampled during active COVID-19. CDR3 protein: CASSRDTSSYNEQFF. The DNA reads TGCGCCAGCAGCCGGGACACGAGCTCCTACAATGAGCAGTTCTTC.